This entry lists 23 T cell receptor beta chains sequenced from one sample in a study of cytomegalovirus exposure and HLA in healthy donors. PCR employed 60 Vbeta and 13 Jbeta primers. TCRdb keeps only in-frame clones here, not all; method: immunoSEQ multiplex PCR. The listing records 60,000 to 75,000 clones. Sequenced sample: PBMCs. These receptors came from a woman in her 30s in good health and CMV-seronegative.

The chain joins TRBV25-1 to TRBJ2-7, with TRBD1 identical over 7 bases. CDR1 MGHDK and CDR2 SYGVNS come from the germline V gene. Losses at the gene ends were 2 bases for V and 3 bases for J; bases not matched to a gene: 10. The CDR3 extends over 16 amino acids. CDR3 coding DNA: TGTGCCAGCAGTGAAACGCAGGGGGTAAACTACTACGAGCAGTACTTC. Its protein is CASSETQGVNYYEQYF.

The chain carries TRBV9 and TRBJ2-7, with 7 bases aligning to TRBD1. Germline CDR1 and CDR2: SGDLS and YYNGEE. Trimming took 4 bases from V and 0 from J; bases not matched to a gene: 7. The CDR3 length is 15 residues. CDR3 residues: CASSKGGGTSYEQYF. The CDR3 bases are TGTGCCAGCAGCAAAGGGGGCGGAACCTCCTACGAGCAGTACTTC.

The chain recombines TRBV7-9 with TRBJ1-1, with TRBD1 as a possible D gene (6 bases). The CDR3 contains 12 residues. Germline CDR1 is SEHNR and CDR2 is FQNEAQ (reference sequence). With 4 bases removed from V and 11 bases from J, the gap between germline ends came to 14 bases. CDR3 residues: CASSSWTVGAFF. The CDR3 nucleotides are TGTGCCAGCAGCTCCTGGACAGTCGGGGCTTTCTTT.

The rearrangement uses TRBV27 and TRBJ1-1; 10 bases are a match to TRBD1. V was clipped by 6 bases and J by 0 bases; unmatched bases: 7. The germline CDR1 and CDR2 sequences are MNHEY and SMNVEV (reference sequence). The CDR3 spans 16 residues. The CDR3 sequence is CASRTGTGVLNTEAFF. The DNA for the CDR3 is TGTGCCAGCAGAACGGGGACAGGGGTTTTGAACACTGAAGCTTTCTTT.

V and J are TRBV7-9 and TRBJ2-1; possible D gene TRBD2, 7 bases. Germline V gives CDR1 SEHNR, CDR2 FQNEAQ (reference sequence). The V and J ends lost 2 bases and 6 bases respectively, with 11 bases between them. The CDR3 is made up of 14 amino acids. CDR3 DNA sequence: TGTGCCAGCAGCTTAAGGGGGGGAAGCAATGAGCAGTTCTTC. It yields the protein CASSLRGGSNEQFF.

This sequence joins TRBV4-2 and TRBJ1-1; D might be TRBD1 (5 bases). Germline V lookup: CDR1 LGHNA, CDR2 YNFKEQ. The CDR3 contains 14 residues. The V end lost 4 bases, the J end lost 0 bases, and 9 bases lay between the germline ends. CDR3 sequence (DNA): TGTGCCAGCAGCCCTGACAGCATGAACACTGAAGCTTTCTTT. Amino acids: CASSPDSMNTEAFF.

The chain joins TRBV19 to TRBJ1-1, with D possibly being TRBD1 (5 bases). This CDR3 has 13 residues. Trimming took off 8 bases at V and 1 base at J, with 11 bases between the two ends. Germline-derived CDR1 and CDR2 are LNHDA and SQIVND (reference sequence). CDR3 region: CASSRGGNTEAFF. CDR3 DNA sequence: TGTGCCAGTTCGCGGGGGGGGAACACTGAAGCTTTCTTT.

V and J are TRBV7-8 and TRBJ1-1; D unresolved. Germline V gives CDR1 SGHVS, CDR2 FQNEAQ. The CDR3 loop spans 14 amino acids. V lost 1 base and J 3 bases, leaving 9 bases between the germline ends. In nucleotides, the CDR3 is TGTGCCAGCAGCTTAGTGCCCGGGGACACTGAAGCTTTCTTT. It encodes CASSLVPGDTEAFF.

The rearrangement links TRBV27 to TRBJ2-7, with D perhaps TRBD2 (5 bases). The ends were cut back, 3 bases at V and 2 bases at J, with 14 bases in the middle. Germline CDR1 is MNHEY and CDR2 is SMNVEV (reference sequence). The CDR3 totals 15 residues. For the CDR3, the DNA is TGTGCCAGCAGTTTGGGCATAAGTAGCGCCTACGAGCAGTACTTC. Its protein is CASSLGISSAYEQYF.

As DNA, the CDR3 is TGTGCCATCACGGGGGGTCATTATGGCTACACCTTC. This gives the protein CAITGGHYGYTF. The rearrangement links TRBV10-3 to TRBJ1-2; tentatively, D is TRBD1 (5 bases). Per germline, CDR1 ENHRY and CDR2 SYGVKD. The CDR3 consists of 12 residues. V shed 7 bases and J shed 5 bases, with 11 bases lying between them.

CDR3 in amino acids: CASSQDPRENTEAFF. CDR3 coding DNA: TGCGCCAGCAGCCAAGATCCCAGGGAGAACACTGAAGCTTTCTTT. The chain carries TRBV4-1 and TRBJ1-1; D may be TRBD1 (5 bases). The CDR3 covers 15 residues. V lost 0 bases and J lost 1, with 9 bases in between. Germline lookup yields CDR1 MGHRA and CDR2 YSYEKL.

This sequence joins TRBV4-2 and TRBJ2-7; D possibly corresponds to TRBD1 (6 bases). Germline CDR1 LGHNA, CDR2 YNFKEQ. V was shortened by 4 bases and J by 7 bases, with 14 bases between the two germline ends. The CDR3 loop spans 13 amino acids. CDR3 protein: CASSPDRRREQYF. The CDR3 DNA is TGTGCCAGCAGCCCCGACAGGCGTAGGGAGCAGTACTTC.

As DNA, the CDR3 is TGCGCCACCCAGACTGGCTCCGGCTATGGCTACACCTTC. This gives the protein CATQTGSGYGYTF. This sequence joins TRBV5-1 and TRBJ1-2; D remains unclear. The germline V gene encodes CDR1 SGHRS and CDR2 YFSETQ. V lost 9 bases and J 4 bases, leaving 16 bases between the germline ends. The CDR3 is 13 residues long.

The CDR3 nucleotides read TGTGCCAGCAGCTCCTCCCGACTGAGTTCAGAGACCCAGTACTTC. Protein sequence: CASSSSRLSSETQYF. The chain joins TRBV7-9 to TRBJ2-5; D ambiguous. V lost 4 bases and J lost 4, with 16 bases in between. Germline V gene lookup returns CDR1 SEHNR and CDR2 FQNEAQ (reference sequence). This CDR3 is 15 amino acids long.

This chain connects TRBV6-5 to TRBJ1-2; 7 positions match TRBD1. Germline V lookup: CDR1 MNHEY, CDR2 SVGAGI. The CDR3 runs 12 residues. J gave up 8 bases and V 8 bases, and 8 bases lay outside the gene matches. CDR3 residues: CASGDSYEGYTF. The CDR3 DNA sequence: TGTGCCAGCGGGGACAGCTACGAAGGCTACACCTTC.

To note about this clone: Since the CDR3 does not end with the conserved phenylalanine or tryptophan, this likely comes from a read error. The chain combines TRBV29-1 with TRBJ2-7, with 10 nucleotides matching TRBD2. V trimming: 8 bases; J trimming: 6 bases; junction bases outside the gene matches: 10. Germline V gene lookup returns CDR1 SQVTM and CDR2 ANQGSEA. The CDR3 consists of 13 residues. The chain's CDR3 is CSIRSSGRSEQYS. CDR3 nucleotide sequence: TGCAGCATTCGGTCTAGCGGGAGATCCGAGCAGTACTCC.

The genes are TRBV29-1 and TRBJ1-1; a weak D match, TRBD1 (6 bases). V was shortened by 6 bases and J by 2 bases, with 19 bases between the two germline ends. The CDR3 is made up of 15 amino acids. Germline-derived CDR1 and CDR2 are SQVTM and ANQGSEA. DNA for the CDR3: TGCAGCGTCTCCCCCCCCAGGGGCCAAAACACTGAAGCTTTCTTT. The encoded protein is CSVSPPRGQNTEAFF.

The chain links TRBV10-3 to TRBJ2-7, with D possibly TRBD1 on 6 matching bases. The V gene lost 4 bases and the J gene lost 2 bases, with 9 bases spanning the gap. Germline-derived CDR1 and CDR2 are ENHRY and SYGVKD. The CDR3 totals 13 residues. CDR3 region: CAISGGQPYEQYF. Written as DNA, the CDR3 is TGTGCCATCAGTGGTGGACAGCCCTACGAGCAGTACTTC.

This chain links TRBV29-1 with TRBJ2-1, with a possible D match to TRBD2 (7 bases). Per germline, CDR1 SQVTM and CDR2 ANQGSEA. The CDR3 spans 17 residues. V lost 4 bases to trimming and J lost 0 bases, with 19 bases between them. CDR3 residues: CSVVGWRGLSSYNEQFF. For the CDR3, the DNA is TGCAGCGTTGTGGGCTGGCGGGGGCTCAGCTCCTACAATGAGCAGTTCTTC.

The J gene is TRBJ1-4, the V gene TRBV30; the D gene is possibly TRBD1 (6 bases). V lost 8 bases and J 8 bases, leaving 18 bases between the germline ends. Germline V CDR1 and CDR2: GTSNPN, SVGIG (reference sequence). The CDR3 is made up of 13 amino acids. The CDR3: CARESRGQEKLFF. As DNA, the CDR3 is TGTGCCCGCGAATCCAGGGGTCAGGAAAAACTGTTTTTT.

J is TRBJ2-1 and V is TRBV2, with TRBD1 as a possible D gene (5 bases). Trimming pared 4 bases from V and 3 bases from J, leaving 13 bases between. Germline V gives CDR1 SNHLY, CDR2 FYNNEI. CDR3 size: 15 residues. The CDR3 is CASSGEQVGYNEQFF. For the CDR3, the DNA is TGTGCCAGCAGTGGTGAACAGGTGGGCTACAATGAGCAGTTCTTC.

This chain connects TRBV15 to TRBJ2-5; D is undetermined. V was trimmed by 5 bases and J by 4 bases, leaving 8 bases between them. This CDR3 has 12 amino acids. Germline-derived CDR1 and CDR2 are LNHNV and YYDKDF (reference sequence). CDR3 bases: TGTGCCACCAGCGTATCTAGAGAGACCCAGTACTTC. Its protein product is CATSVSRETQYF.

The V gene is TRBV19, the J gene TRBJ1-2; the match to TRBD1 covers 8 bases. Germline trimming cut 5 bases from V and 5 bases from J; bases unmatched to any gene: 10. The germline gives CDR1 LNHDA, CDR2 SQIVND (reference sequence). This CDR3 contains 15 residues. DNA of the CDR3: TGTGCCAGTAGTCCGGGACAGGACGGGGCTTATGGCTACACCTTC. Translating it yields CASSPGQDGAYGYTF. The whole variable domain, filled in from reference TRBV19 and TRBJ1-2, reads DGGITQSPKYLFRKEGQNVTLSCEQNLNHDAMYWYRQDPGQGLRLIYYSQIVNDFQKGDIAEGYSVSREKKESFPLTVTSAQKNPTAFYLCASSPGQDGAYGYTFGSGTRLTVV.